A selection of T cell receptor beta chains follows, all from one sample in a study of T cells after yellow fever vaccination. TCRdb recomputed calls from the 5' RACE reads with MiXCR, one row per CDR3 protein. The sample consists of approximately 510,000 distinct CDR3 sequences, 20% to 25% of them appearing once. Sequences were derived from PBMCs, sampled approximately 20 days after the first yellow fever vaccination. The receptors originated from a man in his late teens or twenties who received the YFV17D yellow fever vaccine. Both conserved end residues are part of each CDR3. The order of the fields is J gene, D gene, clone size, V gene, CDR3 DNA, CDR3 protein. A D gene is named only where the DNA matches it firmly. Rows give clone size only sometimes, using once, few, many, or a class for an expanded clone.

TRBJ2-3 TRBD2 few TRBV15 TGTGCCACCAGCAGATCCATAGCGGGGGAGTTCACAGATACGCAGTATTTT CATSRSIAGEFTDTQYF
TRBJ2-5 . . TRBV5-1 TGCGCCAGCAGCCGAGGAGCGGAGGAGACCCAGTACTTC CASSRGAEETQYF
TRBJ2-1 . . TRBV9 TGTGCCAGCAGCTCGCATTCCCCCGGGGAGCAGTTCTTC CASSSHSPGEQFF
TRBJ2-7 TRBD2 . TRBV4-1 TGCGCCAGCAGCCCGTCGGGCGGGGGGGCCCTCGGCTCCTACGAGCAGTACTTC CASSPSGGGALGSYEQYF
TRBJ1-4 . . TRBV12-3/TRBV12-4 TGTGCCAGCAGCCCCGCCGACAGCTATGAAAAACTGTTTTTT CASSPADSYEKLFF
TRBJ1-2 . few TRBV28 TGTGCCAGCAGAGGCCCCTACGATGGCTACACCTTC CASRGPYDGYTF
TRBJ2-3 . many TRBV11-2 TGTGCCAGCAGCTTAGGTGTCGGGGGGCCCACAGATACGCAGTATTTT CASSLGVGGPTDTQYF
TRBJ1-2 . few TRBV11-2 TGTGCCAGCAGCAGACGACAGGTCCCGGGGGCACGCTCTAACTATGGCTACACCTTC CASSRRQVPGARSNYGYTF
TRBJ2-3 . few TRBV7-2 TGTGCCAGCAGCTTCGGCAGGACCACCACAGATACGCAGTATTTT CASSFGRTTTDTQYF
TRBJ2-3 . . TRBV9 TGTGCCAGCAGCGTAGGAAGGGGAGCGAGTACAGATACGCAGTATTTT CASSVGRGASTDTQYF
TRBJ1-1 . . TRBV20-1 TGCAGTGGACCGAGGCAGGGGAACACTGAAGCTTTCTTT CSGPRQGNTEAFF
TRBJ2-5 . . TRBV6-2/TRBV6-3 TGTGCCAGCACCAATACGGGGCGGCCACAAGAGACCCAGTACTTC CASTNTGRPQETQYF
TRBJ2-3 TRBD1 . TRBV12-3/TRBV12-4 TGTGCCATCACAGGGGTCTACACAGATACGCAGTATTTT CAITGVYTDTQYF
TRBJ1-4 . . TRBV6-1 TGTGCCAGCAGTGAAACAAGAACTAATGAAAAACTGTTTTTT CASSETRTNEKLFF
TRBJ1-1 TRBD1 . TRBV4-1 TGCGCCAGCAGGCGCCCGACAGGGAGCACTGAAGCTTTCTTT CASRRPTGSTEAFF
TRBJ2-3 . few TRBV9 TGTGCCAGCAGCGTAGGGGGACTGAGCGCAGATACGCAGTATTTT CASSVGGLSADTQYF
TRBJ2-1 TRBD2 many TRBV11-2 TGTGCCAGCAGCTTAGCAGTGGCTAGCGGGTGGGGTGAGCAGTTCTTC CASSLAVASGWGEQFF
TRBJ1-2 . . TRBV15 TGTGCCACCCACGGGGGCCCAATGGATAACTATGGCTACACCTTC CATHGGPMDNYGYTF
TRBJ2-5 TRBD2 . TRBV29-1 TGCAGCTTCTCCCTAATGGCGGGACTAGCGGGGGGCCCCGAGACCCAGTACTTC CSFSLMAGLAGGPETQYF
TRBJ2-1 . . TRBV9 TGTGCCAGCAGCGATTCCCCGGGGGAGCAGTTCTTC CASSDSPGEQFF